This T cell receptor (beta chain) was identified during a study of tissue T cells after allogeneic stem cell transplantation. The sample's time point: mouse harvest day 14 after allogeneic transplant. The graft held 10^6 splenic CD5+ T cells and 10^7 T-cell-depleted bone marrow cells. CDR3 length: 11 amino acids. Germline V CDR1 and CDR2: KGHPV, FQNQEV (reference sequence). The V end was cut by 7 bases, the J end by 3 bases, with 5 bases between. CDR3 sequences, V/J genes, frequencies and template counts came from survey-depth TCRbeta sequencing. This table comes from immunoSEQ multiplex PCR, and its TCRdb copy is limited to in-frame clones, with some not included. Of approximately 8,400 clones detected, around a third appear once; the ten largest clones hold around 6.4%. With regard to this clone: Gene names refer to mouse genes. The CDR3 end falls 1 residue outside the read, so it is completed with the germline J gene.

The origin of this receptor is a female BALB/c mouse given C57BL/6 T cells with graft-versus-host disease after an allogeneic hematopoietic cell transplant. The rearrangement uses TRBV26 and TRBJ2-5; no definite D call. The material sequenced was skin. CDR3 DNA, as far as it was read: TGTGCCAGCACACTTCAAGACACCCAGTAC. Translated, it gives CASTLQDTQY. The entire CDR3 sequence reads CASTLQDTQYF. Together with reference TRBV26 and TRBJ2-5, the CDR3 gives the full variable domain: NSKVIQTPRYLVKGQGQKAKMRCIPEKGHPVVFWYQQNKNNEFKFLINFQNQEVLQQIDMTEKRFSAECPSNSPCSLEIQSSEAGDSALYLCASTLQDTQYFGPGTRLLVL.